Included here is one T cell receptor beta chain sequence, with context. The sample originates from a study of neoadjuvant anti-PD-1 for oral cavity cancer. Trimming took 2 bases from V and 0 from J; bases not matched to a gene: 5. CDR3 size: 17 residues. In germline, CDR1 is SNHLY, CDR2 FYNNEI. Most PBMC samples had 450 to 500 ng input DNA in six replicates. Data came from immunoSEQ multiplex PCR; TCRdb stores just in-frame clones and leaves some out. Of around 7,500 clones listed, roughly 60% are singletons. Stated time point: after neoadjuvant nivolumab, at surgical resection. These newly diagnosed stage II-IVA oral cavity squamous cell carcinoma patients had no prior systemic or radiation treatment. Cohort: HPV-negative, locally advanced oral cavity squamous cell carcinoma patients.

This specimen consisted of PBMCs, obtained after nivolumab (anti-PD-1) treatment. This clonotype was obtained from a person aged 35 to 85 with oral cavity squamous cell carcinoma. The chain employs TRBV2 and TRBJ2-2; 8 bases line up with TRBD1. In DNA, the CDR3 is TGTGCCAGCAGTGAACTCCTCAGGGGGCCGAACACCGGGGAGCTGTTTTTT. This codes for CASSELLRGPNTGELFF.